This T cell receptor beta chain was sequenced in a study of blood T cell repertoires in COVID-19. Overall study: Material from acute and convalescent COVID-19 was sourced from the United States, Italy and Spain. The cDNA or gDNA used as material had been derived from T cells, B-cell-depleted T cells, or PBMCs.

In the authors' methods: Counts of nucleated cells, estimated from reference gene primer amplification, were obtained. Libraries were prepared by immunoSEQ multiplex PCR; TCRdb keeps only in-frame clonotypes and omits some of them. From that table come the V and J calls and clone size; the DNA was used to work out D and trimming. The sample consists of 120,000 or so clones, 90% of them appearing once. This CDR3 spans 15 amino acids. Germline lookup yields CDR1 SGHDN and CDR2 FVKESK. Trimming cost V 4 bases and J 0 bases, with 12 bases left between them. This receptor was taken from a man in his fifties with active COVID-19. The chain joins TRBV14 to TRBJ2-5; perhaps TRBD1 as D (5 bases). Sequencing was done on a sample of peripheral blood. CDR3 nucleotide sequence: TGTGCCAGCAGCCCCCGCAGGGATTACCAAGAGACCCAGTACTTC. It is translated as CASSPRRDYQETQYF.